The 3 T cell receptor beta chains below all came from one sample that was sequenced in a study of breast tumors, draining lymph nodes, adjacent tissues (dated by TCRdb to the mid-2010s). The lymph node samples were taken from the axillary draining lymph nodes of breast cancer patients. The method was multiplex PCR. Sequencing instrument: Illumina HiSeq 2000. TCRdb cleaned the public reads at Q25 with fastp, built clones with MiXCR and kept in-frame beta chains. Rows merge per CDR3 protein into single entries with the most common DNA and genes. Recorded for this sample are over 70,000 distinct CDR3 sequences; 25% to 35% of them occurred a single time. The ten top clones hold 7.5% to 10% of the sample. Source material: axillary lymph node tissue. The receptor set was obtained from a female donor with breast cancer. Some clones in this sample may be carry-over from other donors' samples.

As for this clonotype: This may come from a read error, since a much larger clone is one base off. The V gene is TRBV10-3, the J gene TRBJ2-5; TRBD1 is a possible D gene (6 bases). CDR1 is ENHRY and CDR2 is SYGVKD in the germline V gene. The CDR3 is made up of 14 amino acids. V gave up 3 bases and J gave up 0 bases, with 8 bases separating them. The CDR3 DNA follows: TGTGCCATCAGTGAAGGGGGACACCAAGAGACCCAGTACTTC. This codes for CAISEGGHQETQYF.

This clonotype was observed many times. The rearrangement uses TRBV18 and TRBJ2-1; TRBD2 aligns across 8 bases. CDR1 KGHSH and CDR2 LQKENI come from the germline V gene. CDR3 length equals 15 residues. Trimming cost V 1 base and J 8 bases; bases outside gene matches: 7. The CDR3 loop is CASSPLAGGWDEQFF. As DNA, the CDR3 is TGTGCCAGCTCACCACTGGCGGGAGGTTGGGATGAGCAGTTCTTC. The full variable domain, in which reference TRBV18 and TRBJ2-1 provide the parts outside the CDR3, is NAGVMQNPRHLVRRRGQEARLRCSPMKGHSHVYWYRQLPEEGLKFMVYLQKENIIDESGMPKERFSAEFPKEGPSILRIQQVVRGDSAAYFCASSPLAGGWDEQFFGPGTRLTVL.

Concerning this clonotype: The junction departs from the called germline gene at one end, perhaps through a read error. The genes are TRBV9 and TRBJ1-3; the D gene is possibly TRBD1 (6 bases). CDR3 length: 15 amino acids. The germline gives CDR1 SGDLS, CDR2 YYNGEE. CDR3 protein: CASSGRQGRRNTTYF. Written as DNA, the CDR3 is TGTGCCAGCAGCGGAAGGCAGGGGCGACGAAACACCACATATTTT.